Listed below are T cell receptor beta chains from one sample, sequenced in a study of lymphopenia after photon versus proton radiotherapy. Libraries were prepared by immunoSEQ multiplex PCR; TCRdb keeps only in-frame clonotypes and omits some of them. In the table there are around 20,000 clones, 80% to 95% of which are singletons. Sequences were derived from peripheral blood, sampled from a patient treated with photon-based radiotherapy. These receptors were obtained from a man aged 55 to 70 with pancreatic cancer. CDR3s include the opening cysteine and the closing phenylalanine or tryptophan. D genes are given only for firm matches. Clone size, where shown, is once, few, many, or a class for clones that have expanded.

D gene	J gene	V gene	clone size	CDR3 DNA	CDR3 protein
TRBD1	TRBJ2-2	TRBV19	-	TGTGCCAGTACCCTGGGCAGGGGGTGGACCGGGGAGCTGTTTTTT	CASTLGRGWTGELFF
TRBD1	TRBJ1-2	TRBV27	-	TGTGCCAGCAGTTTTTGGGGACAGGGGGCTGATGGCTACACCTTC	CASSFWGQGADGYTF
-	TRBJ1-5	TRBV19	-	TGTGCCAGTAGTGGCGGGTCTTATCAGCCCCAGCATTTT	CASSGGSYQPQHF
TRBD1	TRBJ1-2	TRBV27	-	TGTGCCAGCAGACTTCGGGCCCCGGGGACAGACTCAGCTAACTATGGCTACACCTTC	CASRLRAPGTDSANYGYTF
-	TRBJ2-7	TRBV11-2	-	TGTGCCAGCAGCTTAGACCACAACTCCTACGAGCAGTACTTC	CASSLDHNSYEQYF
-	TRBJ1-2	TRBV15	-	TGTGCCACCAGCAGAGTAGGGGTGTTTAACTATGGCTACACCTTC	CATSRVGVFNYGYTF
-	TRBJ2-7	TRBV5-1	-	TGCGCCAGCAGCTTGGGGTTGGGGGCAAGCGAGCAGTACTTC	CASSLGLGASEQYF
-	TRBJ2-1	TRBV7-9	-	TGTGCCAGCAGCTTAGGCAGGGGGGAACGGGGCAATGAGCAGTTCTTC	CASSLGRGERGNEQFF
-	TRBJ2-5	TRBV10-1	-	TGCGCCAGCAGTGAGTCTGAGAAGGGGGAAGAGACCCAGTACTTC	CASSESEKGEETQYF
-	TRBJ2-5	TRBV2	-	TGTGCCAGCAGTAACCCACAGGAGAAAGAGACCCAGTACTTC	CASSNPQEKETQYF
-	TRBJ2-7	TRBV5-1	-	TGCGCCAGCAAGGGGGAATACGAGCAGTACTTC	CASKGEYEQYF
TRBD2	TRBJ2-5	TRBV5-1	-	TGCGCCAGCAGCGTTAGCGGGGAAGAGACCCAGTACTTC	CASSVSGEETQYF
-	TRBJ2-5	TRBV4-1	-	TGCGCCAGCAGCCACCCAGGGGGGGATGAGACCCAGTACTTC	CASSHPGGDETQYF
TRBD2	TRBJ2-1	TRBV5-6	once	TGTGCCAGCAGCTTGGGCTCTAGCGGGTATAACAATGAGCAGTTCTTC	CASSLGSSGYNNEQFF
-	TRBJ2-6	TRBV5-1	-	TGCGCCAGCAGCATTGGGGGGAATGGGGCCAACGTCCTGACTTTC	CASSIGGNGANVLTF
-	TRBJ1-1	TRBV6-5	-	TGTGCCAGCAATGGGGGCACTGAAGCTTTCTTT	CASNGGTEAFF
-	TRBJ2-4	TRBV30	-	TGTGCCTGGAGGAAGAGGGACGGATCAAACATTCAGTACTTC	CAWRKRDGSNIQYF
TRBD1	TRBJ1-6	TRBV14	-	TGTGCCAGCAGCCAAGCGTTGGGGACAGCATTCCACTTT	CASSQALGTAFHF
-	TRBJ1-5	TRBV5-8	once	TGTGCCAGCAGCTTGGGGCAGGGGTATCAGCCCCAGCATTTT	CASSLGQGYQPQHF
-	TRBJ1-1	TRBV4-1	-	TGCGCCAGCAGCCAAGGAGTAGAGAAAGTGAGCACTGAAGCTTTCTTT	CASSQGVEKVSTEAFF
-	TRBJ2-7	TRBV18	-	TGTGCCAGCTCACCAACGACAGTCCCTAGCTCCTACGAGCAGTACTTC	CASSPTTVPSSYEQYF
-	TRBJ2-1	TRBV11-2	-	TGTGCCAGCAGCTTAGATCGCCCTACTAGCAATGAGCAGTTCTTC	CASSLDRPTSNEQFF
TRBD1	TRBJ2-6	TRBV28	-	TGTGCCAGCAGTCGGACAGGGGCTGGGGCCAACGTCCTGACTTTC	CASSRTGAGANVLTF
-	TRBJ1-6	TRBV27	-	TGTGCCAGCAGTTTGGGAGGGCCCCCGGAACCCCTCCACTTT	CASSLGGPPEPLHF
TRBD1	TRBJ1-3	TRBV4-1	-	TGCGCCAGCAGCCAAGGGGGGTGGACAGGGGACTCCCCTGGAAACACCATATATTTT	CASSQGGWTGDSPGNTIYF